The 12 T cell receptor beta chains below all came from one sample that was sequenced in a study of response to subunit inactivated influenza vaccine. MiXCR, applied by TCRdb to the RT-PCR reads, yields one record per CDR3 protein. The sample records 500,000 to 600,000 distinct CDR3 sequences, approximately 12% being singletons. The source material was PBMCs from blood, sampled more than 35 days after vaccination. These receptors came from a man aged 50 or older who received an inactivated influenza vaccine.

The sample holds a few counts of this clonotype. The CDR3 DNA sequence: TGTGCCAGCTCACCGGGGTCCAGCTACCCCTACGAGCAGTACTTC. It specifies CASSPGSSYPYEQYF. The chain has TRBV18 and TRBJ2-7; no clear D. V lost 3 bases to trimming and J lost 2 bases, with 14 bases between them. Germline V CDR1 and CDR2: KGHSH, LQKENI. CDR3 length equals 15 residues. The variable domain in full, with the rest retrieved from reference TRBV18 and TRBJ2-7, is NAGVMQNPRHLVRRRGQEARLRCSPMKGHSHVYWYRQLPEEGLKFMVYLQKENIIDESGMPKERFSAEFPKEGPSILRIQQVVRGDSAAYFCASSPGSSYPYEQYFGPGTRLTVT.

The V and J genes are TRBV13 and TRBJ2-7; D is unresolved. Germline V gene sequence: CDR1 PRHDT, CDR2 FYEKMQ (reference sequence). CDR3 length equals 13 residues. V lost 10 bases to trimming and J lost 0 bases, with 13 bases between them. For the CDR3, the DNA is TGTGCCATGGGCCGTGGGGTCTCCTACGAGCAGTACTTC. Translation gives CAMGRGVSYEQYF. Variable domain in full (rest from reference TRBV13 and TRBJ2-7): AAGVIQSPRHLIKEKRETATLKCYPIPRHDTVYWYQQGPGQDPQFLISFYEKMQSDKGSIPDRFSAQQFSDYHSELNMSSLELGDSALYFCAMGRGVSYEQYFGPGTRLTVT.

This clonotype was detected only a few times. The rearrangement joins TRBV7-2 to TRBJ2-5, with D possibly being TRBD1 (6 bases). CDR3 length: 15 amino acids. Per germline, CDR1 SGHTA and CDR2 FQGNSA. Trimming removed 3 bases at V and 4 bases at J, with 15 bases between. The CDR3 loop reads CASSFDGRGRETQYF. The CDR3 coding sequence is TGTGCCAGCAGCTTTGACGGCAGGGGTCGAGAGACCCAGTACTTC.

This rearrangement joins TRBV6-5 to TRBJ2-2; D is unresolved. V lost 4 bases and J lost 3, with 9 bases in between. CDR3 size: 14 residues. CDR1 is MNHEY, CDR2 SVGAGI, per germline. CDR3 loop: CASSWRLYTGELFF. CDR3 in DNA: TGTGCCAGCAGTTGGAGACTGTACACCGGGGAGCTGTTTTTT.

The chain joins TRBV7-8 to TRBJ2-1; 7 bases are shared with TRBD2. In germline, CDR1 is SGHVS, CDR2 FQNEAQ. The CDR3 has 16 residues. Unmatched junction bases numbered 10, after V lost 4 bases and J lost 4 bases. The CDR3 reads CASSSPAGDWYNEQFF. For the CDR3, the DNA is TGTGCCAGCAGCTCACCGGCGGGGGATTGGTACAATGAGCAGTTCTTC.

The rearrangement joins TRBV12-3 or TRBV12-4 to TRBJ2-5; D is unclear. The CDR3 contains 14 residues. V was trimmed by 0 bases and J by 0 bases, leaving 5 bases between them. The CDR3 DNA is TGTGCCAGCAGTTTAGCACAATACCAAGAGACCCAGTACTTC. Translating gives CASSLAQYQETQYF.

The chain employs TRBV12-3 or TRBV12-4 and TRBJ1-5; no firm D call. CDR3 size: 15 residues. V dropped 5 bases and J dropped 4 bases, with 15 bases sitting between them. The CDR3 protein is CASSLIAGINQPQHF. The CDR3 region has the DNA TGTGCCAGCAGTCTAATCGCGGGGATAAATCAGCCCCAGCATTTT.

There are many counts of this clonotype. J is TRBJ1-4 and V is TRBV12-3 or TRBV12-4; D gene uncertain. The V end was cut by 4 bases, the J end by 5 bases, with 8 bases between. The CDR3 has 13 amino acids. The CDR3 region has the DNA TGTGCCAGCAGTTCTGGACGGAATGAAAAACTGTTTTTT. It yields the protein CASSSGRNEKLFF.

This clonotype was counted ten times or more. In DNA form, the CDR3 reads TGTGCCATCAAAATCAGCGGGAGTCCAGATACGCAGTATTTT. Protein: CAIKISGSPDTQYF. The chain combines TRBV10-3 with TRBJ2-3, with 8 nucleotides matching TRBD2. Losses at the gene ends were 7 bases for V and 4 bases for J; bases not matched to a gene: 7. The CDR3 runs to 14 residues. Looked up from germline, CDR1 is ENHRY and CDR2 is SYGVKD.

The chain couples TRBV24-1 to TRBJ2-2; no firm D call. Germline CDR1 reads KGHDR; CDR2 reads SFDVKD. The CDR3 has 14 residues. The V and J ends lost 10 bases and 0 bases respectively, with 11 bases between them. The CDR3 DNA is TGTGCCACTAAGCAGACCGCGAACACCGGGGAGCTGTTTTTT. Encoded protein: CATKQTANTGELFF.

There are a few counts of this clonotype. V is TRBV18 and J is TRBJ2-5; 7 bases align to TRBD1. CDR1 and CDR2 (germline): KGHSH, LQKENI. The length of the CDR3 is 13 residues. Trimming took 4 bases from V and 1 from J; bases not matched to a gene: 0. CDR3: CASSQGAQETQYF. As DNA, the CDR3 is TGTGCCAGCTCACAGGGGGCCCAAGAGACCCAGTACTTC.

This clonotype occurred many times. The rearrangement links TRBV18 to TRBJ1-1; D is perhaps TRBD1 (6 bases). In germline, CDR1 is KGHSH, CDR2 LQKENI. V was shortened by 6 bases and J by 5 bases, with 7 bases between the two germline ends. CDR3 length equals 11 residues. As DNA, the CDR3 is TGTGCCAGCTCCGGACAGACTGAAGCTTTCTTT. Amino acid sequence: CASSGQTEAFF. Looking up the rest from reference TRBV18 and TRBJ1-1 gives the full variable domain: NAGVMQNPRHLVRRRGQEARLRCSPMKGHSHVYWYRQLPEEGLKFMVYLQKENIIDESGMPKERFSAEFPKEGPSILRIQQVVRGDSAAYFCASSGQTEAFFGQGTRLTVV.